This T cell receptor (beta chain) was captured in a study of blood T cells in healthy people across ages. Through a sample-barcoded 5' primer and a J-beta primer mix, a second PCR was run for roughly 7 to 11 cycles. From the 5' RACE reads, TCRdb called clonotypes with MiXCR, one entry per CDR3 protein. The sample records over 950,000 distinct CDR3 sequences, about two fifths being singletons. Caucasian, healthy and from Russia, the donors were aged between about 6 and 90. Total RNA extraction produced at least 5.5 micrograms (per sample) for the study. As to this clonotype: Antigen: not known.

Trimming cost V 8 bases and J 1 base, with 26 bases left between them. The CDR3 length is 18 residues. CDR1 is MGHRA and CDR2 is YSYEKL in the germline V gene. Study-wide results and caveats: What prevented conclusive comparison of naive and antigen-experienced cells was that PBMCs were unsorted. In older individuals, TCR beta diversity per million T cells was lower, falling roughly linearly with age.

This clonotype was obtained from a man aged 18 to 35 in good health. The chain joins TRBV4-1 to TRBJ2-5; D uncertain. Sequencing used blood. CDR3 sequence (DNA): TGCGCCAGCGGCCTGCTAATTGCGTGGGCCAGAGCCCAAGAGACCCAGTACTTC. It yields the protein CASGLLIAWARAQETQYF.